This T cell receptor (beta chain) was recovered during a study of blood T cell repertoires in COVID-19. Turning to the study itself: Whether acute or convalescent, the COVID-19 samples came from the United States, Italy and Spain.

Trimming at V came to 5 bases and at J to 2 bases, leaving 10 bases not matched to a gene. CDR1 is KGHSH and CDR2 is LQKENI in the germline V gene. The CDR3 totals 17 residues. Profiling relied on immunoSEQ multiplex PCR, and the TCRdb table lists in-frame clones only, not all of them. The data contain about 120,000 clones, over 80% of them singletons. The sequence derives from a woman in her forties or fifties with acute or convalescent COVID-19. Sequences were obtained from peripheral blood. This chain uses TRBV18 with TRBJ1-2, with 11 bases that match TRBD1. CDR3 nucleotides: TGTGCCAGCTCAACCCCGGGACAGGGGGGTAGAAACTATGGCTACACCTTC. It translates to CASSTPGQGGRNYGYTF.